A selection of T cell receptor beta chains follows, all from one sample in a study of shared clonotypes between healthy human individuals. Assay: immunoSEQ multiplex PCR; the TCRdb copy retains only in-frame clones and omits some. The sample shows about 2 million clones, roughly 94% of them seen only once. What was sequenced was naive CD8+ T cells sorted from blood. These receptors came from a young man in good health. CDR3s leave out the opening cysteine and the closing phenylalanine or tryptophan. Fields, in order: V gene, J gene, D gene, CDR3 protein. The D gene is left open where the match is weak.

v_call: TRBV7-2; j_call: TRBJ2-7; d_call: TRBD2; cdr3_aa: ASSLTSGGFYEQY
v_call: TRBV11-2; j_call: TRBJ2-2; d_call: TRBD2; cdr3_aa: ASSLELAGGKAGELF
v_call: TRBV6-5; j_call: TRBJ2-5; d_call: TRBD1; cdr3_aa: ASSYLPQGRETQY
v_call: TRBV10-3; j_call: TRBJ2-2; d_call: .; cdr3_aa: AISGRGQSDTGELF
v_call: TRBV7-9; j_call: TRBJ2-2; d_call: .; cdr3_aa: ASQTGTGELF
v_call: TRBV5-1; j_call: TRBJ2-2; d_call: .; cdr3_aa: ASSLEPAGELL
v_call: TRBV19; j_call: TRBJ2-7; d_call: .; cdr3_aa: ASSIQSSYEQY
v_call: TRBV6-5; j_call: TRBJ1-3; d_call: .; cdr3_aa: ASATDSGNTIY
v_call: TRBV9; j_call: TRBJ2-3; d_call: .; cdr3_aa: ASSVGGSDTQY
v_call: TRBV13; j_call: TRBJ2-7; d_call: .; cdr3_aa: ASSPSYEQY